This T cell receptor beta chain was captured by sequencing in a study of T cell changes during pregnancy in multiple sclerosis. The germline CDR1 and CDR2 sequences are SGHKS and YYEKEE (reference sequence). This CDR3 comprises 17 residues. V gave up 0 bases and J gave up 1 base; unmatched junction bases: 1. This table comes from immunoSEQ multiplex PCR, and its TCRdb copy is limited to in-frame clones, with some not included. Of about 59,000 clones in the sample, nearly 95% were seen once. The rearrangement uses TRBV5-5 and TRBJ2-2; 12 positions match TRBD2. The source was CD8+ T cells from peripheral blood mononuclear cells, collected in the third trimester of pregnancy. The source is a female donor with multiple sclerosis, enrolled in a pregnancy study. The CDR3 loop is CASSLGLAGENTGELFF. The CDR3 region has the DNA TGTGCCAGCAGCTTGGGACTAGCGGGAGAGAACACCGGGGAGCTGTTTTTT.